The TCR beta chain under discussion was sequenced for a study of blood T cell repertoires in COVID-19. As for the study in general: PBMCs, B-cell-depleted T cells, or T cells provided the cDNA or gDNA that made up the material.

In the original analysis: Estimation of nucleated cell counts was performed using reference gene primer amplification. Generated by immunoSEQ multiplex PCR, the TCRdb table keeps only in-frame clones and is missing some. V and J calls and clone size come straight from that table; D and trimming were deduced from the DNA. The repertoire has about 51,000 clones, around 84% of them found once; the top ten carry around 4%. The germline gives CDR1 GTSNPN, CDR2 SVGIG (reference sequence). The CDR3 sequence is 15 residues long. J lost 3 bases, V lost 3 bases, and 4 bases had no gene match. The receptor comes from an elderly man with active COVID-19. The sample taken for sequencing was peripheral blood. This chain connects TRBV30 to TRBJ2-7; 14 bases match TRBD2. Here the CDR3 reads CAWRGLAGAGYEQYF. The DNA of the CDR3 is TGTGCCTGGAGGGGACTAGCGGGAGCCGGCTACGAGCAGTACTTC.